The rows below give T cell receptor beta chains drawn from one sample of a study of shared clonotypes between healthy human individuals. Assay: immunoSEQ multiplex PCR; the TCRdb copy retains only in-frame clones and omits some. The sample consists of about 2 million clones, about 95% of them appearing once. The specimen sequenced was naive CD8+ T cells sorted from blood. These receptors all come from a man between 18 and 35 years old in good health. The CDR3 runs from the conserved cysteine through the conserved F or W. Fields, in order: CDR3 protein, CDR3 DNA, clone size, V gene, J gene, D gene. A D gene is named only where the DNA matches it firmly. The size entry is marked missing in some rows and otherwise reads once, few, many or a size class.

CASSHLGREGDTQYF	TGTGCCAGCAGTCACCTGGGGCGGGAGGGAGATACGCAGTATTTT	.	TRBV6-5	TRBJ2-3	TRBD2
CASSPGQGLEQYF	TGTGCCAGCAGTCCGGGACAGGGGCTCGAGCAGTACTTC	.	TRBV27	TRBJ2-7	TRBD1
CRYGRGAGYTF	TGCAGGTATGGCAGGGGTGCTGGCTACACCTTC	.	TRBV20-1	TRBJ1-2	.
CASSLRGLSYEQYF	TGTGCCAGCAGCTTGAGGGGTCTCTCCTACGAGCAGTACTTC	once	TRBV5-8	TRBJ2-7	.
CASSLADSPLHF	TGTGCCAGCAGCTTAGCAGATTCACCCCTCCACTTT	few	TRBV13	TRBJ1-6	.
CASSDKISGFSTDTQYF	TGTGCCAGCAGCGATAAGATTAGCGGATTTAGCACAGATACGCAGTATTTT	.	TRBV9	TRBJ2-3	.
CASSQVPDGYEQYF	TGCGCCAGCAGCCAAGTCCCCGACGGCTACGAGCAGTACTTC	.	TRBV4-1	TRBJ2-7	.
CSARGQGAADTQYF	TGCAGCGCCCGTGGACAGGGGGCAGCAGATACGCAGTATTTT	.	TRBV29-1	TRBJ2-3	TRBD1
CASSPEGRAYEQYF	TGTGCCAGCAGCCCCGAGGGCAGGGCATACGAGCAGTACTTC	.	TRBV5-5	TRBJ2-7	.
CASRQTQGPSYEQYF	TGTGCCAGCAGGCAAACACAGGGGCCCTCCTACGAGCAGTACTTC	few	TRBV7-8	TRBJ2-7	TRBD1
CASSYSRLAGEVAQYF	TGTGCCAGCAGTTACTCGAGACTAGCGGGAGAGGTTGCGCAGTATTTT	.	TRBV6-6	TRBJ2-3	TRBD2
CASSLPAGELFF	TGTGCCAGCAGCCTCCCGGCGGGGGAGCTGTTTTTT	.	TRBV11-3	TRBJ2-2	.
CASSPRTDYEQYF	TGCGCCAGCAGCCCCCGGACAGACTACGAGCAGTACTTC	.	TRBV4-1	TRBJ2-7	.
CASSSGGYGYTF	TGTGCCAGCAGTTCCGGGGGCTATGGCTACACCTTC	.	TRBV27	TRBJ1-2	.
CASSEIPGLAGLTDTQYF	TGTGCCAGCAGCGAAATACCGGGACTAGCGGGACTCACAGATACGCAGTATTTT	once	TRBV7-6	TRBJ2-3	TRBD2
CASSQEPYRALSYEQYF	TGCGCCAGCAGCCAGGAACCTTACAGGGCCCTCTCCTACGAGCAGTACTTC	.	TRBV4-1	TRBJ2-7	.
CASSPSREDTQYF	TGTGCCAGCAGCCCCAGTCGGGAAGATACGCAGTATTTT	.	TRBV7-9	TRBJ2-3	.
CASSLGAADSYEQYF	TGCGCCAGCAGCTTGGGGGCCGCTGACTCCTACGAGCAGTACTTC	.	TRBV5-1	TRBJ2-7	.
CASSLLQRGVEGNYEQYF	TGTGCCAGCTCACTCCTCCAGAGGGGGGTGGAGGGCAACTACGAGCAGTACTTC	.	TRBV18	TRBJ2-7	.
CASSEGGQGYTIYF	TGTGCCAGCAGCGAAGGGGGACAGGGATACACCATATATTTT	.	TRBV9	TRBJ1-3	TRBD1
CASSTRDGPYEQYF	TGTGCCAGCAGCACCCGGGACGGTCCCTACGAGCAGTACTTC	.	TRBV28	TRBJ2-7	.
CSVEDGVTDTQYF	TGCAGCGTTGAAGATGGGGTCACAGATACGCAGTATTTT	once	TRBV29-1	TRBJ2-3	.
CASSTPSGTGYRSGELFF	TGTGCCAGCAGCACACCGTCCGGGACAGGGTATAGAAGCGGGGAGCTGTTTTTT	.	TRBV11-2	TRBJ2-2	TRBD1